Listed below are T cell receptor beta chains from one sample, sequenced in a study of control samples from healthy donors and cancer patients. Assay used: immunoSEQ multiplex PCR; TCRdb lists only in-frame clones, some missing. The sample features 150,000 to 200,000 clones, with around 2% in its top ten. The sample was blood. These receptors originate from a woman aged 25 to 39 in good health. Both conserved end residues are part of each CDR3. D genes are given only for firm matches.

CASSNPRDREYNEQFF	TGTGCCAGCAGCAACCCCCGGGACAGGGAATACAATGAGCAGTTCTTC	TRBD1	TRBJ2-1	TRBV2
CARSLGGTVNTEAFF	TGTGCCAGAAGCTTGGGGGGGACGGTGAACACTGAAGCTTTCTTT	-	TRBJ1-1	TRBV5-3
CASSFRQGGVPPEKLFF	TGTGCCAGCAGCTTCAGACAGGGGGGGGTCCCTCCAGAAAAACTGTTTTTT	TRBD1	TRBJ1-4	TRBV7-9
CATRAGDRDTEAFF	TGTGCCACCAGAGCAGGGGACAGGGACACTGAAGCTTTCTTT	TRBD1	TRBJ1-1	TRBV24-1
CASSVARGGNIQYF	TGTGCCAGCAGCGTGGCCAGGGGGGGAAACATTCAGTACTTC	-	TRBJ2-4	TRBV9
CASSFRQSSYNSPLHF	TGTGCCAGCAGCTTCAGGCAGAGCTCCTATAATTCACCCCTCCACTTT	-	TRBJ1-6	TRBV11-2
CASSDGTGLLNEKLFF	TGCGCCAGCAGTGACGGGACAGGGCTCCTAAATGAAAAACTGTTTTTT	TRBD1	TRBJ1-4	TRBV4-1
CASSLITSGLNEQYF	TGTGCCAGCAGTCTTATAACATCAGGACTTAACGAGCAGTACTTC	-	TRBJ2-7	TRBV27
CASSQQGEAFF	TGCGCCAGCAGCCAACAAGGGGAAGCTTTCTTT	-	TRBJ1-1	TRBV4-1
CASSLLSASNYGYTF	TGTGCCAGCAGCTTACTTTCCGCATCGAACTATGGCTACACCTTC	-	TRBJ1-2	TRBV7-9